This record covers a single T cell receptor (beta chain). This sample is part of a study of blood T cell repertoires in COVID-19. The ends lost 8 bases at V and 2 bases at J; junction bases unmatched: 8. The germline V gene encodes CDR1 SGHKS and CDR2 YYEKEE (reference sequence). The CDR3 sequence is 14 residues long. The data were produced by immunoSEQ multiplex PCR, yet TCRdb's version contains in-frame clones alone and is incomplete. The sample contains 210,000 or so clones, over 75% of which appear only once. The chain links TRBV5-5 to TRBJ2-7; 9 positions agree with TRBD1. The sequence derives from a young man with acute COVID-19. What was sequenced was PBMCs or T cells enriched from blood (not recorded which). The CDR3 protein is CASSIQGAPYEQYF. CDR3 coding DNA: TGTGCCAGTTCAATACAGGGGGCCCCCTACGAGCAGTACTTC.